The TCR beta chain under discussion was sequenced for a study of blood T cell repertoires in COVID-19. Study-level background: COVID-19 samples from acute and convalescent phases originated in the United States, Italy and Spain. From T cells, B-cell-depleted T cells, or PBMCs came the material, which was cDNA or gDNA.

Germline loops: CDR1 ENHRY, CDR2 SYGVKD. This CDR3 has 14 amino acids. V was clipped by 11 bases and J by 0 bases; unmatched bases: 8. Original processing methods: Amplification of reference gene primers provided the estimated nucleated cell counts. TCRdb's table, derived via immunoSEQ multiplex PCR, lists solely in-frame clones and lacks some. V, J and clone size derive from that table, while D and trimming were established from the DNA sequence. This repertoire shows approximately 120,000 clones, almost 70% found once; its top ten account for 2.2%. This clone was detected once. The specimen sequenced was peripheral blood. V is TRBV10-3 and J is TRBJ2-3; 7 bases fit TRBD2. This receptor was identified in an older woman with acute or convalescent COVID-19. CDR3 sequence (DNA): TGTGCCGGAAAAGCGGGGACTAGCACAGATACGCAGTATTTT. This codes for CAGKAGTSTDTQYF.